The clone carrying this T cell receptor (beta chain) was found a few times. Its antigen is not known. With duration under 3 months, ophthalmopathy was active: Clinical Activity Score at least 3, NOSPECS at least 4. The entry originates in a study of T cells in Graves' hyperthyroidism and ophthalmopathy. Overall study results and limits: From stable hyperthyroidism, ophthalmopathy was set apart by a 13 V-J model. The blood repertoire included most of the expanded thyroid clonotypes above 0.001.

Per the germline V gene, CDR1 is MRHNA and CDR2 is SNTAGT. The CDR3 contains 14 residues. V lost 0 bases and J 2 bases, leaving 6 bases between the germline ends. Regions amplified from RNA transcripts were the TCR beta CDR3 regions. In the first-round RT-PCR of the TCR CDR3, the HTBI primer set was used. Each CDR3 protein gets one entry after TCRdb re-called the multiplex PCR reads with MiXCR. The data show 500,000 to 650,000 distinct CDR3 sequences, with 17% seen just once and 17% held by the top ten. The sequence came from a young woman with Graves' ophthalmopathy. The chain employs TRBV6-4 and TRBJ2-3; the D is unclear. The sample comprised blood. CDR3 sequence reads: CASSDSGDTDTQYF. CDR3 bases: TGTGCCAGCAGTGACTCTGGGGACACAGATACGCAGTATTTT.